Shown below are 4 T cell receptor beta chains from a single sample sequenced in a study of cytomegalovirus exposure and HLA in healthy donors. Primers for the PCR totalled 60 Vbeta and 13 Jbeta. This table comes from immunoSEQ multiplex PCR, and its TCRdb copy is limited to in-frame clones, with some not included. The table shows about 160,000 clones, with roughly 80% occurring only once. Material: PBMCs. These receptors came from a middle-aged man in good health and CMV-seropositive.

A single count supports this clone. This chain connects TRBV10-3 to TRBJ1-2, with unresolved D. Germline V CDR1 and CDR2: ENHRY, SYGVKD. V dropped 3 bases and J dropped 5 bases, with 13 bases sitting between them. The length of the CDR3 is 14 residues. CDR3 nucleotide sequence: TGTGCCATCAGTGACCATGAAGGAGGGTATGGCTACACCTTC. Residues: CAISDHEGGYGYTF.

The genes are TRBV4-2 and TRBJ2-1; D remains ambiguous. In germline, CDR1 is LGHNA, CDR2 YNFKEQ. There are 11 residues in the CDR3. V gave up 3 bases and J gave up 7 bases, with 4 bases separating them. CDR3 bases: TGTGCCAGCAGCCAGAGAAATGAGCAGTTCTTC. Amino acid sequence: CASSQRNEQFF.

The chain couples TRBV19 to TRBJ2-3; TRBD2 agrees at 9 bases. V lost 5 bases, J lost 1 base, and 7 bases stayed unmatched. CDR1 is LNHDA and CDR2 is SQIVND in the germline V gene (reference sequence). The CDR3 loop spans 16 amino acids. Written as DNA, the CDR3 is TGTGCCAGTAGTTCGCAAGCGGGGGGCCGCACAGATACGCAGTATTTT. Translating gives CASSSQAGGRTDTQYF.

The rearrangement joins TRBV6-5 to TRBJ1-3; D remains ambiguous. Germline V gives CDR1 MNHEY, CDR2 SVGAGI. This CDR3 is 13 amino acids long. The V gene lost 6 bases and the J gene lost 0 bases, with 6 bases spanning the gap. The CDR3 DNA sequence: TGTGCCAGCAGCCCCAACTCTGGAAACACCATATATTTT. Its translation is CASSPNSGNTIYF.